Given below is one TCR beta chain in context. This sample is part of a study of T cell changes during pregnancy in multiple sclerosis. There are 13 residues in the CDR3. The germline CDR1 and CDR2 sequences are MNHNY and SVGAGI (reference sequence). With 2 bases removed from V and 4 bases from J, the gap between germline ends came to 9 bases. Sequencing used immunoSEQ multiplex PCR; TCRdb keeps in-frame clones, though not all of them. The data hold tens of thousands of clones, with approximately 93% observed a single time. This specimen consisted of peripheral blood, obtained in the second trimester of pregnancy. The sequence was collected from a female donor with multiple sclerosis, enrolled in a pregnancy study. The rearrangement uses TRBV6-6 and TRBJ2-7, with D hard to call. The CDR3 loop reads CASSYGQIYEQYF. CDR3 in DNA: TGTGCCAGCAGTTACGGTCAGATTTACGAGCAGTACTTC.